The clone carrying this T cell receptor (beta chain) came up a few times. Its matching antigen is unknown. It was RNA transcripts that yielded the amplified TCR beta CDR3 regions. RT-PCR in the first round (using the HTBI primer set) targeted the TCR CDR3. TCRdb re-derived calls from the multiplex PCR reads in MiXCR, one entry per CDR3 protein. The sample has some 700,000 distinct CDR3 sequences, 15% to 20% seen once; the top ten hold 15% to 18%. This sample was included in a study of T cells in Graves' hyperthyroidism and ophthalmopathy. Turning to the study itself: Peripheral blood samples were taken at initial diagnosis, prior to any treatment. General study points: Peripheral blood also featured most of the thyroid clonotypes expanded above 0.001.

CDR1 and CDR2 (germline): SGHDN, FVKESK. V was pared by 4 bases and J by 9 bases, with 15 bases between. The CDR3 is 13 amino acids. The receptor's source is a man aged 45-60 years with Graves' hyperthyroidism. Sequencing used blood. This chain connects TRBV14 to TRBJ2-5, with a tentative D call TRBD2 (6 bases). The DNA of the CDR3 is TGTGCCAGCAGCCTGACTAGTAATGGGGCCCAGTACTTC. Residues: CASSLTSNGAQYF.